This TCR beta chain was recorded in a study of CD8 T cells in Susac syndrome. Findings of the study overall: The study acknowledged a relatively small number of individuals in its TCR sequencing and HLA analysis.

This CDR3 comprises 16 residues. The V gene end was trimmed by 4 bases and the J gene end by 5 bases; junction bases not matched to a gene: 6. Germline V CDR1 and CDR2: LNHDA, SQIVND (reference sequence). From blood CD8+ and CD4+ T cells, the TCR beta chain was sequenced. TEMRA cells were FACS-enriched, while CD8+ and CD4+ T cells were negatively isolated. As concerns this clonotype: Its specificity is unknown.

RNA was extracted with the RNeasy kit, and a quantity of roughly 0.45 to 1 ug was reverse transcribed using random hexamers. Amplification of TCR beta CDR3 was carried out by immunoSEQ multiplex PCR, which covered 54 Vbeta and 13 Jbeta segments. A single record per CDR3 protein comes from TCRdb applying MiXCR to the immunoSEQ multiplex PCR reads. This sample carries 150,000 to 200,000 distinct CDR3 sequences, around 92% of them seen once, and the ten largest clones take roughly 0.08%. The V and J genes are TRBV19 and TRBJ2-3; 13 bases agree with TRBD2. This TCR came from a human donor in good health. The source material was CD4+ T cells from PBMCs. In DNA, the CDR3 is TGTGCCAGTAGTAGACGGACTAGCGGGAGTAGAGATACGCAGTATTTT. This translates into CASSRRTSGSRDTQYF.